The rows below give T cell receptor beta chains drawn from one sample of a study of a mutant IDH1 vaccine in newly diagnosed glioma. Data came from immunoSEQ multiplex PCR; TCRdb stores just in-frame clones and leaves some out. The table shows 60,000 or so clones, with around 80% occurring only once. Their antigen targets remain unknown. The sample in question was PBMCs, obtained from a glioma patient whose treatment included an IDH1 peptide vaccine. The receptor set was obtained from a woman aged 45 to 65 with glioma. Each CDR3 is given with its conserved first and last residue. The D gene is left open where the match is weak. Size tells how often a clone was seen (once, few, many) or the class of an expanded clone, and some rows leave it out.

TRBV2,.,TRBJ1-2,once,CASSSLTVNYGYTF,TGTGCCAGCAGCTCCCTTACGGTGAACTATGGCTACACCTTC
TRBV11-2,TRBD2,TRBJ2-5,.,CASSLGASGGTQETQYF,TGTGCCAGCAGCTTAGGGGCTAGCGGGGGAACCCAAGAGACCCAGTACTTC
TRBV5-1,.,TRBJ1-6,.,CASSPNPGRMNSPLHF,TGCGCCAGCAGCCCGAACCCGGGACGGATGAATTCACCCCTCCACTTT
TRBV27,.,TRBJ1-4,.,CASSFGSNEKLFF,TGTGCCAGCAGTTTTGGGAGTAATGAAAAACTGTTTTTT
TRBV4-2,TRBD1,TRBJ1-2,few,CASSQVQGEGYTF,TGTGCCAGCAGCCAAGTACAGGGGGAGGGCTACACCTTC
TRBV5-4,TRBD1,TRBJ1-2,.,CASSPGTEYGYTF,TGTGCCAGCAGCCCGGGGACAGAATATGGCTACACCTTC
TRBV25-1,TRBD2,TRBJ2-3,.,CASTERSGGKRDTQYF,TGTGCCAGCACTGAACGGAGCGGGGGAAAGAGAGATACGCAGTATTTT
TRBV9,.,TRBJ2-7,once,CASSVGAGEGEQYF,TGTGCCAGCAGCGTAGGGGCAGGGGAAGGGGAGCAGTACTTC
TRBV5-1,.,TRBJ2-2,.,CASISDRVGTGELFF,TGCGCCAGCATCAGTGATAGGGTGGGCACCGGGGAGCTGTTTTTT
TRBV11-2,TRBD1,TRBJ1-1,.,CASRGLTGGMDTEAFF,TGTGCCAGCAGGGGACTGACAGGGGGCATGGACACTGAAGCTTTCTTT
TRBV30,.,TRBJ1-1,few,CAWTPGGGRGTEAFF,TGTGCCTGGACCCCTGGGGGGGGAAGGGGCACTGAAGCTTTCTTT
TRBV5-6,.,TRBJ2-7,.,CASSLGSRYEQYF,TGTGCCAGCAGCTTGGGGAGTCGCTACGAGCAGTACTTC
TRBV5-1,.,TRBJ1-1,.,CASSLGGTDTEAFF,TGCGCCAGCAGCTTGGGTGGTACAGACACTGAAGCTTTCTTT
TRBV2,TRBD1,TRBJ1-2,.,CASSRGTAYGYTF,TGTGCCAGCAGCCGCGGGACAGCTTATGGCTACACCTTC
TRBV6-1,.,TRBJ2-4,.,CASSGQVVAQYF,TGTGCCAGCAGTGGACAGGTGGTTGCTCAGTACTTC
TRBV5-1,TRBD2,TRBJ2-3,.,CASSLGKTSGADTQYF,TGCGCCAGCAGCTTAGGAAAGACTAGCGGGGCAGATACGCAGTATTTT
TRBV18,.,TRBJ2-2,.,CASSPGGGHTGELFF,TGTGCCAGCTCACCGGGAGGGGGCCACACCGGGGAGCTGTTTTTT
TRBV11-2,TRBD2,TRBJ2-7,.,CASSLGWSSGGYEQYF,TGTGCCAGCAGCTTAGGTTGGTCTAGCGGGGGGTACGAGCAGTACTTC
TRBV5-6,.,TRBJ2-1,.,CASSLLRGAGEQFF,TGTGCCAGCAGCTTGTTACGGGGGGCCGGGGAGCAGTTCTTC
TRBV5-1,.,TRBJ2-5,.,CASSLALGLKTQYF,TGCGCCAGCAGCTTGGCTCTGGGGCTGAAGACCCAGTACTTC
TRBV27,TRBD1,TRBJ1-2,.,CASSLGTGADYGYTF,TGTGCCAGCAGTTTAGGGACAGGGGCGGACTATGGCTACACCTTC
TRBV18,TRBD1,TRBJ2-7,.,CASSPMGQTYEQYF,TGTGCCAGCTCACCAATGGGACAGACCTACGAGCAGTACTTC
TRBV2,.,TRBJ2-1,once,CASKLGRLTGGVTGEQFF,TGTGCCAGCAAGCTAGGAAGGCTAACAGGTGGGGTAACGGGTGAGCAGTTCTTC
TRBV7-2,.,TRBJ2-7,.,CASSFGRLYEQYF,TGTGCCAGCAGCTTTGGAAGACTTTACGAGCAGTACTTC
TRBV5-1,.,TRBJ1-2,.,CASSLGGDFGYTF,TGCGCCAGCAGCTTGGGTGGGGACTTTGGCTACACCTTC
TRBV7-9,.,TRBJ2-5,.,CASSLKAETQYF,TGTGCCAGCAGCCTCAAAGCTGAGACCCAGTACTTC
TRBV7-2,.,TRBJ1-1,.,CASSLVQARGEAFF,TGTGCCAGCAGCTTAGTGCAGGCCAGGGGTGAAGCTTTCTTT
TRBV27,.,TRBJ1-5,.,CASSFDKGQPQHF,TGTGCCAGCAGTTTCGACAAAGGTCAGCCCCAGCATTTT
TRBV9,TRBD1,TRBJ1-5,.,CASSRDSGNQPQHF,TGTGCCAGCTCCCGGGACAGCGGCAATCAGCCCCAGCATTTT
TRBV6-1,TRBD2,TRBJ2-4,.,CASAPRASGNIQYF,TGTGCCAGCGCCCCTAGGGCTAGCGGGAACATTCAGTACTTC
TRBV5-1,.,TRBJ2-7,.,CASSLDGVGYEQYF,TGCGCCAGCAGCTTGGATGGGGTCGGGTACGAGCAGTACTTC
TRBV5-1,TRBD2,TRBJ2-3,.,CASSLAGGADTQYF,TGCGCCAGCAGCCTGGCCGGGGGGGCGGATACGCAGTATTTT
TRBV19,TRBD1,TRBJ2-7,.,CASSTPQGARYEQYF,TGTGCCAGTAGTACCCCTCAGGGGGCTCGTTACGAGCAGTACTTC
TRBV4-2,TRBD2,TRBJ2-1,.,CASSLTGFGAGGVGEQFF,TGTGCCAGCAGCCTCACGGGGTTCGGAGCGGGGGGAGTGGGCGAGCAGTTCTTC
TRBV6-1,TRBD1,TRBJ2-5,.,CASRRQGPETQYF,TGTGCCAGCAGGAGACAGGGGCCAGAGACCCAGTACTTC
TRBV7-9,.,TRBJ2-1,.,CASSLEGQFF,TGTGCCAGCAGCTTAGAGGGGCAGTTCTTC
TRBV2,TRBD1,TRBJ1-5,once,CASSEETGISQPQHF,TGTGCCAGCAGTGAGGAGACAGGGATCAGTCAGCCCCAGCATTTT
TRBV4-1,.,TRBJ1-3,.,CAPRTDEGNTIYF,TGCGCCCCCCGGACAGACGAGGGAAACACCATATATTTT
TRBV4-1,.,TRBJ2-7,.,CASSHSQYRYEQYF,TGCGCCAGCAGCCACAGCCAATATCGCTACGAGCAGTACTTC
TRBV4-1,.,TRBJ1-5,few,CASSQSQVSNQPQHF,TGCGCCAGCAGCCAGTCCCAGGTTAGCAATCAGCCCCAGCATTTT
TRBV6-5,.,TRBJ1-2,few,CASSPGTRGFGYTF,TGTGCCAGCAGTCCCGGGACACGGGGTTTTGGCTACACCTTC